This TCR beta chain came from a study of T cells of healthy individuals. In TCRdb, the 5' RACE reads were re-called with MiXCR into one record per CDR3 protein. Seen here are about 96,000 distinct CDR3 sequences, 17% observed once, and the top ten hold about 6.2%. The V gene's germline CDR1 is SNHLY and CDR2 FYNNEI. The CDR3 consists of 15 residues. This clonotype was picked up many times. At one of its ends the junction is not consistent with the germline gene, which may arise from a read error. The gene calls are TRBV2 and TRBJ2-3, with 10 nucleotides matching TRBD2. The sequence came from a human donor in good health. CDR3 bases: TGTGCCAGCACTGAAGCGGGAGGGCCAGGAGATACGCAGTATTTT. This encodes CASTEAGGPGDTQYF.